What follows is one T cell receptor (beta chain) and its context. Antigen unknown. PCR was performed using 60 Vbeta and 13 Jbeta primers. Produced via immunoSEQ multiplex PCR; TCRdb's table is partial and in-frame only. Among 180,000 or so clones listed, nearly 80% were seen once. This entry is derived from a study of cytomegalovirus exposure and HLA in healthy donors. Study-wide results and limits: Follow-up analysis later connected one missense variant in DCLRE1C with trimming of TCR beta V- and J-genes. Highly shared sequence variants in one cluster were likely a sequencing artifact. Fewer N-insertions than the roughly 700-donor mean were reportedly shown by an Asian-associated ancestry cluster in a later analysis. Analysis performed later found 16,951 TCR beta sequences associated with HLA alleles at 0.05 false discovery rate.

Germline V lookup: CDR1 MNHNY, CDR2 SVGAGI (reference sequence). V was clipped by 7 bases and J by 1 base; unmatched bases: 8. The CDR3 is 15 amino acids. The specimen was PBMCs. The chain combines TRBV6-6 with TRBJ1-2; 8 bases are a match to TRBD1. This receptor was obtained from a man aged 45 to 65 in good health and CMV-seropositive. DNA of the CDR3: TGTGCCAGCAACATCAAGGACAGGGATAACTATGGCTACACCTTC. It translates to CASNIKDRDNYGYTF.